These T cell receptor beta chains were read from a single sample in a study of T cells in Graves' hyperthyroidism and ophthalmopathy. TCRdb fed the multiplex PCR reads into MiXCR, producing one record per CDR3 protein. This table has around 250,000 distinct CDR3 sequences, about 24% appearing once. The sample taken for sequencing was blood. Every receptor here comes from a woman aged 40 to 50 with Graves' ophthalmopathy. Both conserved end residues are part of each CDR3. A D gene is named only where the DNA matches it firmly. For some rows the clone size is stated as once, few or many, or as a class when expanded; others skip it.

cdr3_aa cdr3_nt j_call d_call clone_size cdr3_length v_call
CASSPLGAGELFF TGTGCCAGCAGTCCTCTTGGGGCCGGGGAGCTGTTTTTT TRBJ2-2 NA NA 13 TRBV6-1
CAWKEGPSYEQYF TGTGCCTGGAAGGAGGGGCCTTCCTACGAGCAGTACTTC TRBJ2-7 NA once 13 TRBV30
CASSQGLGAYEQYF TGTGCCAGCAGCCAGGGATTGGGGGCCTACGAGCAGTACTTC TRBJ2-7 NA many 14 TRBV3-1
CASSWGTSGENIQYF TGCGCCAGCAGCTGGGGGACTAGCGGGGAAAACATTCAGTACTTC TRBJ2-4 TRBD2 many 15 TRBV5-1
CASSEIPTTDTQYF TGTGCCAGCAGTGAAATTCCAACTACAGATACGCAGTATTTT TRBJ2-3 NA many 14 TRBV6-1
CAVQGSYEQYF TGTGCCGTTCAAGGGTCCTACGAGCAGTACTTC TRBJ2-7 NA NA 11 TRBV7-2
CASGTGGSEAFF TGTGCCAGCGGTACAGGGGGATCTGAAGCTTTCTTT TRBJ1-1 TRBD1 NA 12 TRBV12-3/TRBV12-4
CASSISGTSGTKTQYF TGTGCCAGCAGCATCTCCGGGACTAGCGGGACCAAGACCCAGTACTTC TRBJ2-5 TRBD2 NA 16 TRBV9
CASSLAGAISGELFF TGTGCCAGCAGCTTGGCGGGAGCAATATCCGGGGAGCTGTTTTTT TRBJ2-2 TRBD2 many 15 TRBV7-2
CASSGQGAHTEPQHF TGTGCCAGCAGCGGACAGGGGGCGCACACGGAGCCCCAGCATTTT TRBJ1-5 TRBD1 many 15 TRBV7-2
CASSVEDRAYYEQYF TGTGCCAGCAGCGTGGAGGACAGGGCGTACTACGAGCAGTACTTC TRBJ2-7 TRBD1 many 15 TRBV7-8
CASKLAGVGEQYF TGTGCCAGCAAATTAGCGGGAGTTGGCGAGCAGTACTTC TRBJ2-7 TRBD2 many 13 TRBV11-2
CASSALPSSYGYTF TGTGCCAGCAGCGCCCTCCCAAGTTCCTATGGCTACACCTTC TRBJ1-2 NA many 14 TRBV9
CSASAGLASYEQYF TGCAGTGCTAGTGCGGGACTAGCGAGCTACGAGCAGTACTTC TRBJ2-7 TRBD2 many 14 TRBV20-1
CASSSVTGELFF TGTGCCAGTAGTTCCGTCACCGGGGAGCTGTTTTTT TRBJ2-2 NA many 12 TRBV19
CASSLAPQGTEAFF TGTGCCAGCAGCTTAGCGCCTCAGGGCACTGAAGCTTTCTTT TRBJ1-1 NA NA 14 TRBV13
CAWSHGTDHGYNF TGTGCCTGGAGTCACGGGACAGACCATGGCTACAACTTC TRBJ1-2 TRBD1 NA 13 TRBV30
CASSHRNEDEQYF TGTGCCAGCAGCCACCGTAACGAGGACGAGCAGTACTTC TRBJ2-7 NA many 13 TRBV3-1
CATSAGQGGTEAFF TGTGCCACCAGTGCGGGACAGGGAGGGACTGAAGCTTTCTTT TRBJ1-1 TRBD1 many 14 TRBV24-1
CASSFRRSYEQYF TGTGCCAGCAGCTTCCGACGGTCCTACGAGCAGTACTTC TRBJ2-7 NA many 13 TRBV7-2
CASSTSSSYEQYF TGCGCCAGCAGTACATCTTCTTCCTACGAGCAGTACTTC TRBJ2-7 NA many 13 TRBV4-1
CASRYAGTNTEAFF TGTGCCAGCAGATATGCCGGGACGAACACTGAAGCTTTCTTT TRBJ1-1 NA NA 14 TRBV12-3/TRBV12-4
CASSDPGTETQYF TGCGCCAGCAGTGATCCGGGGACCGAGACCCAGTACTTC TRBJ2-5 NA many 13 TRBV10-2
CASSLRLAGELFF TGTGCCAGCAGCTTACGCCTAGCCGGGGAGCTGTTTTTT TRBJ2-2 NA many 13 TRBV11-2
CASSLAQDSWGNQPQHF TGTGCCAGCAGCTTAGCGCAGGACTCCTGGGGCAATCAGCCCCAGCATTTT TRBJ1-5 NA many 17 TRBV11-1
CASSFPGPMNTEAFF TGTGCCAGCAGTTTCCCCGGACCCATGAACACTGAAGCTTTCTTT TRBJ1-1 NA many 15 TRBV28
CASSLSDRGRGETQYF TGTGCCAGCAGCTTATCCGACAGGGGGCGGGGAGAGACCCAGTACTTC TRBJ2-5 TRBD1 NA 16 TRBV11-3
CASRPGTGRQPQHF TGTGCCAGTAGACCAGGGACAGGCAGGCAGCCCCAGCATTTT TRBJ1-5 TRBD1 many 14 TRBV19
CAIQASGSYEQYF TGTGCCATCCAGGCGAGCGGGAGTTACGAGCAGTACTTC TRBJ2-7 TRBD2 many 13 TRBV10-3
CASSSPVANTEAFF TGTGCCAGCAGTTCCCCCGTGGCGAACACTGAAGCTTTCTTT TRBJ1-1 NA few 14 TRBV28
CASSPTGQGRGYTF TGTGCCAGCAGCCCCACGGGACAGGGGAGGGGCTACACCTTC TRBJ1-2 TRBD1 few 14 TRBV28